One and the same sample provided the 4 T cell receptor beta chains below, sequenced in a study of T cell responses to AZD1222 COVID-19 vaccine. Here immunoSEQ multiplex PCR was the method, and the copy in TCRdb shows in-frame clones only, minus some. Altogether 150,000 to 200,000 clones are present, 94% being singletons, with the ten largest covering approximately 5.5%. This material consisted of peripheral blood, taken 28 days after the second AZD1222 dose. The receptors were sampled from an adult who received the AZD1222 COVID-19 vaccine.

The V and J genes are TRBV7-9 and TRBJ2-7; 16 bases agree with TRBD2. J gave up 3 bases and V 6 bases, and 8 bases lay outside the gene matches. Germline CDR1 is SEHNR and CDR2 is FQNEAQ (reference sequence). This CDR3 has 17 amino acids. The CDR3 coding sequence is TGTGCCAGCAGTTTGGGACTAGCGGGAGGGCTCCTCTACGAGCAGTACTTC. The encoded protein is CASSLGLAGGLLYEQYF.

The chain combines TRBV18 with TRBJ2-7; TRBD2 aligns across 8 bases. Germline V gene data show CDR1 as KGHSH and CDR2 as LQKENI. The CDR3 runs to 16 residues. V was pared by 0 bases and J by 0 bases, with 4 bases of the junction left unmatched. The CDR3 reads CASSPPTGGNSYEQYF. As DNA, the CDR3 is TGTGCCAGCTCACCACCGACGGGAGGGAACTCCTACGAGCAGTACTTC.

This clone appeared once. The DNA of the CDR3 is TGTGCCAGCATACGTCGGACCCCGGAAAAACTGTTTTTT. Translation: CASIRRTPEKLFF. V is TRBV2 and J is TRBJ1-4; D remains unclear. This CDR3 comprises 13 residues. Trimming removed 7 bases at V and 8 bases at J, with 14 bases between. From germline, CDR1 is SNHLY and CDR2 FYNNEI.

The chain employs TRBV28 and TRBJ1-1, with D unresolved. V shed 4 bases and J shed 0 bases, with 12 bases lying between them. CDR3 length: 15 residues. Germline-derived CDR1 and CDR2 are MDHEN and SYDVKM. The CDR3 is CASSSSSPLNTEAFF. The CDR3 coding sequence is TGTGCCAGCAGTTCATCCTCTCCCCTGAACACTGAAGCTTTCTTT.